These 26 T cell receptor beta chains were sequenced from one sample in a study of type 1 and type 2 diabetes patients. Genomic DNA was the PCR template. Amplification of the beta chain CDR3 used 30 forward and 13 reverse multiplex primers. Each CDR3 protein gets one entry after TCRdb re-called the multiplex PCR reads with MiXCR. The repertoire has a few hundred thousand distinct CDR3 sequences, roughly 50% of them found once; the top ten carry approximately 15%. The sample consisted of peripheral blood mononuclear cells (PBMCs). These receptors came from a man between 18 and 29 years old with type 2 diabetes.

This chain links TRBV30 with TRBJ2-3; D uncertain. Trimming pared 2 bases from V and 4 bases from J, leaving 7 bases between. In germline, CDR1 is GTSNPN, CDR2 SVGIG (reference sequence). The CDR3 totals 12 residues. CDR3 in amino acids: CAWSIEPDTQYF. The DNA of the CDR3 is TGTGCCTGGAGTATAGAGCCAGATACGCAGTATTTT.

The sample holds one count of this clonotype. This CDR3 reads CASSLVASAYNEQFF. CDR3 coding DNA: TGTGCCAGCAGTTTAGTAGCTAGCGCCTACAATGAGCAGTTCTTC. The chain couples TRBV28 to TRBJ2-1; a possible D gene is TRBD2 (6 bases). The CDR3 loop spans 15 amino acids. CDR1 and CDR2 from the germline V gene are MDHEN and SYDVKM. With 2 bases removed from V and 2 bases from J, the gap between germline ends came to 10 bases.

The gene calls are TRBV6-5 and TRBJ2-7, with 9 bases identical to TRBD1. In germline, CDR1 is MNHEY, CDR2 SVGAGI. This CDR3 contains 15 residues. Trimming took 5 bases from V and 6 from J; bases not matched to a gene: 11. The CDR3 spells CASSATGTGQSEQYF. The CDR3, as DNA: TGTGCCAGCAGTGCGACCGGGACAGGGCAATCCGAGCAGTACTTC.

J is TRBJ1-4 and V is TRBV28; D perhaps matches TRBD1 (6 bases). Trimming pared 5 bases from V and 0 bases from J, leaving 10 bases between. The length of the CDR3 is 15 residues. Germline CDR1 MDHEN, CDR2 SYDVKM. The CDR3 nucleotides are TGTGCCAGCAGTCCGGACAGAGCAACTAATGAAAAACTGTTTTTT. It specifies CASSPDRATNEKLFF.

This chain links TRBV4-2 with TRBJ2-7; D remains unclear. CDR1 LGHNA and CDR2 YNFKEQ come from the germline V gene. This CDR3 is built from 13 residues. V was pared by 4 bases and J by 6 bases, with 13 bases between. CDR3 sequence reads: CASSPKLVSEQYF. CDR3 coding DNA: TGTGCCAGCAGCCCAAAATTAGTCTCCGAGCAGTACTTC.

Many counts were recorded for this clonotype. The chain employs TRBV10-1 and TRBJ2-3, with TRBD1 identical over 7 bases. V lost 3 bases to trimming and J lost 2 bases; unmatched junction nucleotides: 5. Germline V gene data show CDR1 as WNHNN and CDR2 as SYGVQD (reference sequence). The CDR3 extends over 15 amino acids. CDR3 in DNA: TGCGCCAGCAGTGAACACACAGGGGACACAGATACGCAGTATTTT. Protein: CASSEHTGDTDTQYF.

The chain employs TRBV6-1 and TRBJ2-7, with 7 bases lining up with TRBD2. The CDR3 sequence is 13 residues long. With V trimmed by 11 bases and J by 3 bases, 10 bases remained unmatched. The V gene's germline CDR1 is MNHNS and CDR2 SASEGT. CDR3 loop: CAHQPAGSYEQYF. As DNA, the CDR3 is TGTGCCCATCAGCCAGCGGGAAGCTACGAGCAGTACTTC.

The chain carries TRBV6-6 and TRBJ1-1; D may be TRBD1 (6 bases). Germline V gene lookup returns CDR1 MNHNY and CDR2 SVGAGI (reference sequence). V shed 5 bases and J shed 5 bases, with 15 bases lying between them. This CDR3 has 14 residues. The CDR3 protein is CASSQQGTWTEAFF. CDR3 nucleotide sequence: TGTGCCAGCAGTCAACAGGGTACTTGGACTGAAGCTTTCTTT.

The chain joins TRBV2 to TRBJ1-6; a possible D gene is TRBD1 (6 bases). V shed 2 bases and J shed 7 bases, with 15 bases lying between them. The CDR3 totals 16 residues. CDR1 and CDR2 from the germline V gene are SNHLY and FYNNEI. The CDR3 reads CASSERAGVWNSPLHF. The CDR3 nucleotides are TGTGCCAGCAGTGAAAGGGCAGGGGTATGGAATTCACCCCTCCACTTT. The full variable domain, its missing parts supplied by reference TRBV2 and TRBJ1-6, is EPEVTQTPSHQVTQMGQEVILRCVPISNHLYFYWYRQILGQKVEFLVSFYNNEISEKSEIFDDQFSVERPDGSNFTLKIRSTKLEDSAMYFCASSERAGVWNSPLHFGNGTRLTVT.

Regarding this clonotype: A read error may be the cause here, since a much bigger clone is one base away. The chain has TRBV2 and TRBJ2-7, with a possible D match to TRBD2 (6 bases). Germline V gene lookup returns CDR1 SNHLY and CDR2 FYNNEI. The CDR3 has 14 residues. The CDR3 DNA sequence: TGTACCAGCAGTTCAAGGGACTGGGCCTACGAGCAGTACTTC. This translates into CTSSSRDWAYEQYF.

This clonotype was observed a handful of times. CDR3 sequence reads: CASSKNRGRNEKLFF. The DNA for the CDR3 is TGTGCCAGCAGCAAAAACAGGGGGCGGAACGAAAAACTGTTTTTT. The V gene is TRBV7-8, the J gene TRBJ1-4, with TRBD1 identical over 9 bases. Germline V lookup: CDR1 SGHVS, CDR2 FQNEAQ. There are 15 residues in the CDR3. J gave up 8 bases and V 5 bases, and 9 bases lay outside the gene matches.

This clonotype was detected only a few times. This chain connects TRBV7-6 to TRBJ2-7, with TRBD1 identical over 7 bases. The length of the CDR3 is 14 residues. Germline assignment: CDR1 SGHVS and CDR2 FNYEAQ. Trimming took 1 base from V and 3 from J; bases not matched to a gene: 3. The CDR3, as DNA: TGTGCCAGCAGCTTAGAAGGGACAGTCTACGAGCAGTACTTC. As protein: CASSLEGTVYEQYF.

This sequence joins TRBV20-1 and TRBJ1-1; TRBD1 is a possible D gene (6 bases). The germline V gene encodes CDR1 DFQATT and CDR2 SNEGSKA (reference sequence). This CDR3 contains 13 residues. V gave up 3 bases and J gave up 2 bases, with 10 bases separating them. The CDR3 spells CSASGQTNTEAFF. The CDR3 DNA sequence: TGCAGTGCTAGTGGACAGACTAACACTGAAGCTTTCTTT.

V is TRBV20-1 and J is TRBJ2-3; no clear D gene. Trimming pared 4 bases from V and 11 bases from J, leaving 16 bases between. Germline CDR1 DFQATT, CDR2 SNEGSKA (reference sequence). There are 12 residues in the CDR3. CDR3: CSATVADTRQYF. The CDR3 bases are TGCAGTGCTACAGTCGCCGATACCCGGCAGTATTTT.

The genes are TRBV27 and TRBJ1-2, with TRBD1 as a possible D gene (6 bases). The CDR3 consists of 12 residues. CDR1 is MNHEY, CDR2 SMNVEV, per germline (reference sequence). Trimming shortened V by 5 bases and J by 6 bases, and 10 bases separated the two germline ends. Here the CDR3 reads CASSTGQHGYTF. In DNA, the CDR3 is TGTGCCAGCAGTACTGGACAGCATGGCTACACCTTC.

The chain recombines TRBV20-1 with TRBJ2-1, with TRBD2 matching 13 bases. V trimming: 2 bases; J trimming: 10 bases; junction bases outside the gene matches: 5. There are 14 residues in the CDR3. Germline V CDR1 and CDR2: DFQATT, SNEGSKA (reference sequence). This CDR3 is CSARWTSGRGEQFF. DNA of the CDR3: TGCAGTGCTAGATGGACTAGCGGGAGAGGCGAGCAGTTCTTC.

This clonotype has just a few counts. The chain uses TRBV6-5 and TRBJ2-7, with TRBD1 matching 7 bases. CDR1 is MNHEY, CDR2 SVGAGI, per germline. The V gene end was trimmed by 5 bases and the J gene end by 4 bases; junction bases not matched to a gene: 8. This CDR3 has 14 amino acids. CDR3 in DNA: TGTGCCAGCAGTCCGGGACAGCCAATTTACGAGCAGTACTTC. Its translation is CASSPGQPIYEQYF.

The V and J genes are TRBV6-6 and TRBJ2-5; a possible D gene is TRBD1 (5 bases). V was trimmed by 1 base and J by 4 bases, leaving 7 bases between them. The germline V gene has CDR1 MNHNY and CDR2 SVGAGI (reference sequence). This CDR3 is 13 amino acids long. This CDR3 is CASSYLGVETQYF. As DNA, the CDR3 is TGTGCCAGCAGTTACTTAGGGGTAGAGACCCAGTACTTC.

Ten or more counts support this clonotype. J is TRBJ1-1 and V is TRBV19; no clear D gene. The V end lost 3 bases, the J end lost 0 bases, and 5 bases lay between the germline ends. The V gene's germline CDR1 is LNHDA and CDR2 SQIVND (reference sequence). This CDR3 is built from 13 residues. Here the CDR3 reads CASSILMNTEAFF. As DNA, the CDR3 is TGTGCCAGTAGTATTCTGATGAACACTGAAGCTTTCTTT.

This clonotype has just a few counts. The chain couples TRBV10-2 to TRBJ1-2, with 7 bases that match TRBD1. Germline lookup yields CDR1 WSHSY and CDR2 SAAADI. V dropped 6 bases and J dropped 7; count of bases not matched to a gene: 14. The CDR3 has 15 amino acids. The CDR3 DNA sequence: TGCGCCAGCAGCGCCCAGGGGGGTAAGGTCTCTGGCTACACCTTC. Encoded protein: CASSAQGGKVSGYTF.

This chain joins TRBV10-3 and TRBJ2-1, with D tentatively TRBD1 (7 bases). Germline CDR1 reads ENHRY; CDR2 reads SYGVKD. V dropped 7 bases and J dropped 2 bases, with 15 bases sitting between them. The CDR3 length is 15 residues. CDR3 amino acids: CAIKGGRGTYNEQFF. The CDR3 region has the DNA TGTGCCATCAAGGGGGGCAGGGGGACCTACAATGAGCAGTTCTTC.

This chain connects TRBV5-1 to TRBJ2-5; TRBD1 matches at 9 bases. Germline lookup yields CDR1 SGHRS and CDR2 YFSETQ. The ends lost 5 bases at V and 5 bases at J; junction bases unmatched: 7. This CDR3 contains 14 residues. The chain's CDR3 is CASRQGAVLETQYF. The CDR3 DNA is TGCGCCAGCAGACAGGGGGCAGTTTTGGAGACCCAGTACTTC. Together with reference TRBV5-1 and TRBJ2-5, the CDR3 gives the full variable domain: KAGVTQTPRYLIKTRGQQVTLSCSPISGHRSVSWYQQTPGQGLQFLFEYFSETQRNKGNFPGRFSGRQFSNSRSEMNVSTLELGDSALYLCASRQGAVLETQYFGPGTRLLVL.

This clonotype turned up a few times. The chain links TRBV15 to TRBJ1-5, with D perhaps TRBD1 (6 bases). The CDR3 length is 18 residues. CDR1 and CDR2 from the germline V gene are LNHNV and YYDKDF (reference sequence). Trimming cost V 2 bases and J 1 base, with 18 bases left between them. The CDR3 DNA is TGTGCCACCAGCAGATCGGGTGAGGGGGAAACGAGCAATCAGCCCCAGCATTTT. Amino acid sequence: CATSRSGEGETSNQPQHF.

This clonotype has just a few counts. This chain links TRBV20-1 with TRBJ2-7; 11 nucleotides align to TRBD2. This CDR3 has 14 amino acids. Looked up from germline, CDR1 is DFQATT and CDR2 is SNEGSKA (reference sequence). J lost 2 bases, V lost 5 bases, and 5 bases had no gene match. The CDR3 coding sequence is TGCAGTGCTCGGACTAGCGGGCCCACCTACGAGCAGTACTTC. This codes for CSARTSGPTYEQYF.

In its sample, this clonotype was seen a few times. The chain is built from TRBV9 and TRBJ1-1; TRBD1 agrees at 7 bases. The V gene end was trimmed by 3 bases and the J gene end by 8 bases; junction bases not matched to a gene: 13. CDR3 length equals 15 residues. Germline loops: CDR1 SGDLS, CDR2 YYNGEE. As DNA, the CDR3 is TGTGCCAGCAGCGGGACAATAACAGGGGCGCAGGAAGCTTTCTTT. It codes for CASSGTITGAQEAFF.

This clonotype was detected a few times. The chain is built from TRBV4-3 and TRBJ2-3; possible D gene TRBD2, 5 bases. V was trimmed by 4 bases and J by 4 bases, leaving 18 bases between them. This CDR3 is built from 16 residues. Per the germline V gene, CDR1 is LGHNA and CDR2 is YSLEER. The CDR3 spells CASSPQWRVPSDTQYF. The DNA for the CDR3 is TGCGCCAGCAGCCCCCAGTGGCGGGTTCCCTCAGATACGCAGTATTTT.